These T cell receptor beta chains were read from a single sample in a study of blood T cell repertoires in COVID-19. Only in-frame clones appear in the TCRdb table, and some are missing; sequencing was by immunoSEQ multiplex PCR. The sample records 200,000 to 300,000 clones, around 89% being singletons. Sequenced input: PBMCs or T cells enriched from blood (not recorded which). These receptors were obtained from a woman in her twenties or thirties who had recovered from COVID-19. Each CDR3 is given with its conserved first and last residue. Fields, in order: J gene, D gene, V gene, clone size, CDR3 protein, CDR3 DNA. D genes are given only for firm matches. Not all rows give a size; the values are once, few, many and, for expanded clones, a class.

J: TRBJ1-2; D: TRBD1; V: TRBV5-1; size: few; CDR3: CASSTGTAEGYTF; DNA: TGCGCCAGCAGCACCGGGACAGCTGAGGGCTACACCTTC
J: TRBJ1-3; D: -; V: TRBV5-5; size: -; CDR3: CASSFEAVLSGNTIYF; DNA: TGTGCCAGCAGCTTCGAGGCGGTCCTCTCTGGAAACACCATATATTTT
J: TRBJ1-5; D: -; V: TRBV5-6; size: -; CDR3: CASSIKTETYSNQPQHF; DNA: TGTGCCAGCAGCATAAAGACAGAAACGTATAGCAATCAGCCCCAGCATTTT
J: TRBJ2-5; D: -; V: TRBV6-1; size: -; CDR3: CASSEVPGSAETQYF; DNA: TGTGCCAGCAGTGAAGTACCCGGGAGCGCAGAGACCCAGTACTTC
J: TRBJ2-7; D: TRBD2; V: TRBV27; size: -; CDR3: CASSIRTSGSEQYF; DNA: TGTGCCAGCAGTATACGGACTAGCGGGAGTGAGCAGTACTTC
J: TRBJ2-1; D: TRBD1; V: TRBV5-1; size: -; CDR3: CASSWGLTGGIYNEQFF; DNA: TGCGCCAGCAGCTGGGGGCTTACAGGGGGGATTTACAATGAGCAGTTCTTC
J: TRBJ1-5; D: TRBD1; V: TRBV28; size: once; CDR3: CASSSDRDRVDQPQHF; DNA: TGTGCCAGCAGTTCGGACCGGGACAGGGTAGATCAGCCCCAGCATTTT
J: TRBJ1-2; D: -; V: TRBV5-5; size: -; CDR3: CASSLSWAGGYTF; DNA: TGTGCCAGCAGCTTGTCGTGGGCTGGTGGCTACACCTTC
J: TRBJ2-7; D: -; V: TRBV5-5; size: -; CDR3: CASRFDYMPLGEQYF; DNA: TGTGCCAGCAGGTTTGACTACATGCCTCTGGGGGAGCAGTACTTC
J: TRBJ2-1; D: TRBD2; V: TRBV11-2; size: -; CDR3: CASSPTLAGVNNEQFF; DNA: TGTGCCAGCAGCCCAACCCTAGCGGGAGTTAACAATGAGCAGTTCTTC
J: TRBJ2-7; D: TRBD1; V: TRBV5-1; size: once; CDR3: CASSLGQGFSEQYF; DNA: TGCGCCAGCAGCTTGGGACAGGGGTTTTCCGAGCAGTACTTC